Listed here are 29 T cell receptor beta chains from one sample, sequenced in a study of OX40 agonist ivuxolimab in advanced cancers. Using immunoSEQ multiplex PCR, the repertoire was profiled, and TCRdb retains in-frame clones only, with some absent. The repertoire consists of 55,000 to 85,000 clones, with about 90% occurring once and the leading ten covering about 0.31%. This material consisted of CD4+ or CD8+ T cells sorted from blood, taken in a trial of the OX40 agonist ivuxolimab. These receptor sequences come from an adult with an advanced solid tumor such as melanoma, head and neck, liver or kidney cancer.

The rearrangement links TRBV19 to TRBJ2-7, with TRBD1 matching 7 bases. This CDR3 region has 14 residues. After removal of 6 bases from V and 3 bases from J, the junction contained 8 bases not matched to a gene. Germline loops: CDR1 LNHDA, CDR2 SQIVND (reference sequence). The CDR3 is CASSRTGEVYEQYF. The CDR3, as DNA: TGTGCCAGTAGCAGAACAGGGGAAGTCTACGAGCAGTACTTC.

This chain uses TRBV2 with TRBJ1-4, with 7 positions matching TRBD1. There are 11 residues in the CDR3. Germline CDR1 reads SNHLY; CDR2 reads FYNNEI. V dropped 8 bases and J dropped 13; count of bases not matched to a gene: 7. Here the CDR3 DNA reads TGTGCCAGCTCAGGGGGGGTAGGACTGTTTTTT. This codes for CASSGGVGLFF.

The chain has TRBV7-3 and TRBJ2-3, with 10 bases that match TRBD2. V gave up 6 bases and J gave up 6 bases; unmatched junction bases: 12. This CDR3 is 16 amino acids long. Per the germline V gene, CDR1 is SGHTA and CDR2 is FQGTGA. DNA for the CDR3: TGTGCCAGCAGTCCCGGGACTAGCGTGTCCCGCGATACGCAGTATTTT. Protein: CASSPGTSVSRDTQYF.

This clone has only one observation. J is TRBJ1-2 and V is TRBV28; 9 bases align to TRBD1. This CDR3 region has 16 residues. The V gene's germline CDR1 is MDHEN and CDR2 SYDVKM. J lost 4 bases, V lost 4 bases, and 10 bases had no gene match. DNA of the CDR3: TGTGCCAGCAGTTCGCGGCGGGACAGGGTAGGCTATGGCTACACCTTC. Residues: CASSSRRDRVGYGYTF.

The chain has TRBV11-2 and TRBJ2-2, with D unresolved. Trimming removed 4 bases from V and 1 base from J, with 4 bases in between. The CDR3 has 13 residues. Germline V gene sequence: CDR1 SGHAT, CDR2 FQNNGV. CDR3 bases: TGTGCCAGCAGCTCCGGGAACACCGGGGAGCTGTTTTTT. The encoded protein is CASSSGNTGELFF.

The V and J genes are TRBV7-6 and TRBJ1-1, with D perhaps TRBD1 (6 bases). Trimming cost V 5 bases and J 4 bases, with 14 bases left between them. Germline CDR1 is SGHVS and CDR2 is FNYEAQ. This CDR3 is built from 14 residues. The CDR3 here is CASSPIQGSTEAFF. In DNA form, the CDR3 reads TGTGCCAGCAGCCCCATACAGGGAAGCACTGAAGCTTTCTTT.

This clone appeared a single time. The rearrangement joins TRBV11-2 to TRBJ1-1, with D uncertain. Trimming took off 5 bases at V and 1 base at J, with 17 bases between the two ends. The CDR3 sequence is 16 residues long. From germline, CDR1 is SGHAT and CDR2 FQNNGV. CDR3 bases: TGTGCCAGCAGCATACGGTCCTTTACCCCGAACACTGAAGCTTTCTTT. It is translated as CASSIRSFTPNTEAFF.

The gene calls are TRBV7-9 and TRBJ1-2, with D unclear. V dropped 1 base and J dropped 8 bases, with 8 bases sitting between them. Germline assignment: CDR1 SEHNR and CDR2 FQNEAQ (reference sequence). The CDR3 length is 12 residues. CDR3 region: CASSLETRGYTF. CDR3 bases: TGTGCCAGCAGCTTAGAAACACGAGGCTACACCTTC.

The chain recombines TRBV6-6 with TRBJ1-1; unclear D gene. The germline gives CDR1 MNHNY, CDR2 SVGAGI (reference sequence). This CDR3 spans 13 amino acids. The V end was cut by 0 bases, the J end by 4 bases, with 6 bases between. CDR3 amino acids: CASSYSHGTEAFF. The CDR3 bases are TGTGCCAGCAGTTACTCGCATGGCACTGAAGCTTTCTTT.

This rearrangement joins TRBV5-4 to TRBJ1-1, with D unresolved. With 0 bases removed from V and 1 base from J, the gap between germline ends came to 4 bases. This CDR3 region has 13 residues. Germline CDR1 and CDR2: SGHNT and YYREEE (reference sequence). The CDR3 here is CASSLGGNTEAFF. As DNA, the CDR3 is TGTGCCAGCAGCTTGGGGGGGAACACTGAAGCTTTCTTT.

The CDR3 loop reads CATSRPWTGGKETQYF. The CDR3 nucleotides read TGTGCCACCAGCAGGCCTTGGACAGGGGGCAAAGAGACCCAGTACTTC. The V call is TRBV15, the J call TRBJ2-5; 11 bases fit TRBD1. Looked up from germline, CDR1 is LNHNV and CDR2 is YYDKDF (reference sequence). The CDR3 consists of 16 residues. The junction had 6 bases not matched to a gene; V was cut back by 3 bases and J by 3 bases.

This chain joins TRBV11-2 and TRBJ1-5, with D unresolved. The germline gives CDR1 SGHAT, CDR2 FQNNGV. V was clipped by 0 bases and J by 7 bases, with 13 bases between them. The CDR3 extends over 15 amino acids. DNA for the CDR3: TGTGCCAGCAGCTTAGATGGATCTGAGGGCCAGCCCCAGCATTTT. Its protein is CASSLDGSEGQPQHF.

The V and J genes are TRBV5-5 and TRBJ1-4; 9 nucleotides match TRBD1. Losses at the gene ends were 4 bases for V and 3 bases for J; bases not matched to a gene: 4. Germline CDR1 is SGHKS and CDR2 is YYEKEE (reference sequence). This CDR3 has 15 amino acids. This CDR3 is CASSATGGANEKLFF. The CDR3 DNA reads as TGTGCCAGCAGCGCAACAGGGGGCGCTAATGAAAAACTGTTTTTT.

The V and J genes are TRBV19 and TRBJ2-2; the match to TRBD2 covers 9 bases. Germline CDR1 reads LNHDA; CDR2 reads SQIVND (reference sequence). The CDR3 runs to 16 residues. V lost 4 bases to trimming and J lost 3 bases; unmatched junction nucleotides: 6. The CDR3 DNA follows: TGTGCCAGTAGTAAGGCTAGCGGGACTGACACCGGGGAGCTGTTTTTT. Amino acid sequence: CASSKASGTDTGELFF.

In its sample, this clone was seen once. Other DNA variants within this sample encode the same CDR3. The rearrangement uses TRBV19 and TRBJ1-3; D remains ambiguous. V gave up 5 bases and J gave up 7 bases, with 12 bases separating them. CDR3 length: 13 residues. Germline loops: CDR1 LNHDA, CDR2 SQIVND (reference sequence). The CDR3 DNA sequence: TGTGCCAGTAGTGGCGAACGGGGTAACACCATATATTTT. Amino acids: CASSGERGNTIYF.

In the case of this clone: Germline and junction disagree at one end, which may indicate a read error. The chain uses TRBV28 and TRBJ1-2; D call uncertain. Germline V gene sequence: CDR1 MDHEN, CDR2 SYDVKM. This CDR3 has 12 amino acids. CDR3 amino acids: CASSLAQNGYAF. CDR3 coding DNA: TGTGCCAGCAGTTTAGCGCAGAATGGCTACGCCTTC.

The chain has TRBV13 and TRBJ2-7; TRBD1 is a possible D gene (6 bases). V was shortened by 2 bases and J by 4 bases, with 18 bases between the two germline ends. This CDR3 comprises 16 residues. Germline V gene lookup returns CDR1 PRHDT and CDR2 FYEKMQ (reference sequence). As DNA, the CDR3 is TGTGCCAGCAGCTTAACCCAGGGACGAGGGGGTTACGAGCAGTACTTC. Its translation is CASSLTQGRGGYEQYF.

The rearrangement joins TRBV18 to TRBJ2-2; D ambiguous. The V gene lost 5 bases and the J gene lost 2 bases, with 12 bases spanning the gap. Germline V gene lookup returns CDR1 KGHSH and CDR2 LQKENI. This CDR3 comprises 15 residues. The CDR3: CASSVVGTNTGELFF. In DNA form, the CDR3 reads TGTGCCAGCTCAGTAGTGGGAACAAACACCGGGGAGCTGTTTTTT.

V is TRBV4-1 and J is TRBJ2-1, with TRBD2 matching 10 bases. V lost 0 bases, J lost 6 bases, and 8 bases stayed unmatched. This CDR3 is 17 amino acids long. Germline loops: CDR1 MGHRA, CDR2 YSYEKL. DNA of the CDR3: TGCGCCAGCAGCCAAGATCCCGCTAGCGGGAGATTCAATGAGCAGTTCTTC. Translating gives CASSQDPASGRFNEQFF.

The chain has TRBV7-2 and TRBJ1-6; 7 nucleotides line up with TRBD1. The length of the CDR3 is 14 residues. CDR1 is SGHTA, CDR2 FQGNSA, per germline. The V and J ends lost 5 bases and 7 bases, in that order; junction bases with no gene match: 5. The CDR3 here is CASSVTGRNSPLHF. For the CDR3, the DNA is TGTGCCAGCAGCGTGACAGGGAGGAATTCACCCCTCCACTTT.

This chain connects TRBV4-1 to TRBJ1-1, with D hard to call. This CDR3 is 17 amino acids long. Trimming removed 1 base from V and 1 base from J, with 16 bases in between. Germline V gives CDR1 MGHRA, CDR2 YSYEKL. The CDR3 nucleotides read TGCGCCAGCAGCCAAGGCCCGGGCCTACTTGGGAACACTGAAGCTTTCTTT. Its protein product is CASSQGPGLLGNTEAFF.

This clone was seen a handful of times. The chain employs TRBV19 and TRBJ2-2, with TRBD2 as a possible D gene (6 bases). The V gene lost 3 bases and the J gene lost 14 bases, with 13 bases spanning the gap. This CDR3 has 12 residues. Germline V CDR1 and CDR2: LNHDA, SQIVND (reference sequence). CDR3 DNA: TGTGCCAGTAGTATGGTGGGAGGAAGCCTGTTTTTT. Its translation: CASSMVGGSLFF.

This clone was seen only a few times. The chain has TRBV5-1 and TRBJ2-5; D tentatively reads TRBD1 or TRBD2 (5 bases each). CDR1 SGHRS and CDR2 YFSETQ come from the germline V gene. The CDR3 is made up of 16 amino acids. Trimming removed 2 bases from V and 1 base from J, with 15 bases in between. The CDR3 DNA follows: TGCGCCAGCAGCTTCCGGGGCGCTGCCTTCCAAGAGACCCAGTACTTC. The encoded protein is CASSFRGAAFQETQYF.

The chain carries TRBV15 and TRBJ1-4; tentative D call: TRBD1 (6 bases). The CDR3 is 15 residues long. The V gene lost 0 bases and the J gene lost 4 bases, with 9 bases spanning the gap. Looked up from germline, CDR1 is LNHNV and CDR2 is YYDKDF (reference sequence). The CDR3 bases are TGTGCCACCAGCAGAGATCAGGGGAATAATGAAAAACTGTTTTTT. Its protein is CATSRDQGNNEKLFF.

This clone was recorded once. This chain connects TRBV2 to TRBJ1-2; 7 bases fit TRBD1. Unmatched junction bases numbered 14, after V lost 6 bases and J lost 4 bases. Germline V gene lookup returns CDR1 SNHLY and CDR2 FYNNEI. This CDR3 is built from 16 residues. The CDR3 sequence is CASRNSGTAPIYGYTF. The CDR3 DNA sequence: TGTGCCAGCAGGAACTCCGGGACAGCGCCTATCTATGGCTACACCTTC.

The chain carries TRBV27 and TRBJ2-7, with TRBD2 identical over 8 bases. The germline CDR1 and CDR2 sequences are MNHEY and SMNVEV (reference sequence). CDR3 length: 16 amino acids. The J segment lost 5 bases and the V segment lost 4 bases, leaving 13 bases of the junction unmatched. The DNA of the CDR3 is TGTGCCAGCAGTTCCGAGGGGTCGGGAGGGCCCCACGAGCAGTACTTC. This gives the protein CASSSEGSGGPHEQYF.

The rearrangement joins TRBV5-1 to TRBJ1-6, with D unresolved. The CDR3 spans 15 residues. Trimming removed 1 base from V and 5 bases from J, with 10 bases in between. Germline V gene data show CDR1 as SGHRS and CDR2 as YFSETQ. The CDR3, as DNA: TGCGCCAGCAGCTTGTCGGTTTCGGATAATTCACCCCTCCACTTT. This codes for CASSLSVSDNSPLHF.

The table lists this clone with a count of one. The chain employs TRBV28 and TRBJ1-4, with a tentative D call TRBD1 (5 bases). V gave up 7 bases and J gave up 4 bases, with 13 bases separating them. CDR1 is MDHEN, CDR2 SYDVKM, per germline. The CDR3 consists of 14 residues. CDR3 protein: CASTGTRNNEKLFF. The CDR3 DNA is TGTGCCAGCACTGGGACTCGCAATAATGAAAAACTGTTTTTT.

The rearrangement uses TRBV29-1 and TRBJ1-2, with D hard to call. CDR1 is SQVTM, CDR2 ANQGSEA, per germline. This CDR3 region has 13 residues. Trimming cost V 3 bases and J 2 bases, with 10 bases left between them. CDR3 loop: CSVDLGWNYGYTF. CDR3 nucleotide sequence: TGCAGCGTTGATCTGGGTTGGAACTATGGCTACACCTTC.